This entry features one T cell receptor (beta chain) sequence. Its antigen is not known. The Oncomine TCR Beta short-read assay was what sequenced the DNA obtained from cultured CD4+ T cells. TCRdb reanalysed the PCR reads using MiXCR and keeps one entry per CDR3 protein. The sample has about 7,600 distinct CDR3 sequences, 50% seen once. After removal of 1 base from V and 5 bases from J, the junction contained 1 base not matched to a gene. CDR1 and CDR2 (germline): SGHRS, YFSETQ. This CDR3 is built from 13 residues. Treatment of the sample: 10-day PBMC culture with coronavirus spike peptide pools or control peptides (ViraFEST assay). According to the study, CD4+ T cells from the unexposed donor were gathered ahead of the COVID-19 pandemic (2011-2018). ViraFEST used peptide pools to expand antigen-specific T cells before TCR sequencing. The record originates from a study of vaccination and CD4 T cells after COVID-19. As for the study in general: Those taking part got two shots of either the BNT162b2 or the mRNA-1273 vaccine.

The chain recombines TRBV5-1 with TRBJ2-5; TRBD2 matches 8 bases. The source is a human donor in good health. The sequenced sample consisted of CD4+ T cells from blood, cultured in vitro. The CDR3 bases are TGCGCCAGCAGCTTGACGGGGGGGGAGACCCAGTACTTC. This codes for CASSLTGGETQYF. The full variable domain, in which reference TRBV5-1 and TRBJ2-5 provide the parts outside the CDR3, is KAGVTQTPRYLIKTRGQQVTLSCSPISGHRSVSWYQQTPGQGLQFLFEYFSETQRNKGNFPGRFSGRQFSNSRSEMNVSTLELGDSALYLCASSLTGGETQYFGPGTRLLVL.